Included here is one T cell receptor beta chain sequence, with context. Its antigen is unknown. The data stem from a study of shared clonotypes between healthy human individuals. Findings of the study overall: Generation probability values for non-shared clonotypes were lower than those for clonotypes shared by all four donors. Across a handful of donors, naive CD4 shared roughly 5%, naive CD8 more than 3%, memory CD4 about 2.5%, memory CD8 over 0.3%.

Libraries were prepared by immunoSEQ multiplex PCR; TCRdb keeps only in-frame clonotypes and omits some of them. The profile shows roughly 1,100,000 clones, about 75% of them singletons. The CDR3 loop spans 15 amino acids. The germline gives CDR1 KGHSH, CDR2 LQKENI. Trimming at V came to 3 bases and at J to 4 bases, leaving 8 bases not matched to a gene. The gene calls are TRBV18 and TRBJ1-1; TRBD1 matches at 7 bases. The receptor comes from a man between 18 and 35 years old in good health. The sample consisted of memory CD4+ T cells sorted from blood. Subset specified: CD45RA-negative fraction. CDR3 region: CASSPFDRVGTEAFF. DNA for the CDR3: TGTGCCAGCTCACCCTTCGACAGGGTTGGCACTGAAGCTTTCTTT.